The sequence of this T cell receptor (beta chain) was determined in a study of technical replicates of blood from a handful of donors. Assay: immunoSEQ multiplex PCR; the TCRdb copy retains only in-frame clones and omits some. The data hold tens of thousands of clones, with 93% observed a single time. The trim removed 6 bases at V and 4 bases at J, leaving 15 bases unmatched. The CDR3 is 16 amino acids. The V gene's germline CDR1 is ENHRY and CDR2 SYGVKD. The sequencing sample was made of T cells isolated from PBMCs. This TCR came from a human donor in good health. The chain has TRBV10-3 and TRBJ2-7, with TRBD1 matching over 7 bases. The CDR3 spells CAISPNTGTVIYEQYF. The DNA for the CDR3 is TGTGCCATCAGCCCTAACACCGGGACAGTTATTTACGAGCAGTACTTC.